Shown below are 28 T cell receptor beta chains from a single sample sequenced in a study of blood T cell repertoires in COVID-19. Sequencing was performed with immunoSEQ multiplex PCR; in TCRdb, only in-frame clones are kept and a portion is missing. The table has 120,000 or so clones, over 75% seen once. The sequencing input was peripheral blood. The receptors originated from a man aged 50 to 59 with acute or convalescent COVID-19.

The chain combines TRBV7-6 with TRBJ2-2, with a possible D match to TRBD1 (6 bases). Trimming pared 5 bases from V and 4 bases from J, leaving 17 bases between. This CDR3 is built from 16 residues. Per germline, CDR1 SGHVS and CDR2 FNYEAQ. CDR3 bases: TGTGCCAGCAGCCCACGACCGGGACATTTCACCGGGGAGCTGTTTTTT. It is translated as CASSPRPGHFTGELFF.

The chain employs TRBV29-1 and TRBJ1-2; TRBD1 agrees at 10 bases. The germline V gene encodes CDR1 SQVTM and CDR2 ANQGSEA. The CDR3 is 16 residues long. After removal of 2 bases from V and 1 base from J, the junction contained 7 bases not matched to a gene. For the CDR3, the DNA is TGCAGCGTTGAATGGGGGACAGGGGCCCTTAACTATGGCTACACCTTC. This gives the protein CSVEWGTGALNYGYTF.

This clone was recorded a few times. The J gene is TRBJ2-7, the V gene TRBV5-5; 7 bases line up with TRBD1. The germline V gene has CDR1 SGHKS and CDR2 YYEKEE (reference sequence). The CDR3 covers 15 residues. The V gene end was trimmed by 4 bases and the J gene end by 2 bases; junction bases not matched to a gene: 9. CDR3 sequence (DNA): TGTGCCAGCAGCGCCGAGACAGGGTCCGCCTACGAGCAGTACTTC. It encodes CASSAETGSAYEQYF.

The CDR3 spells CASSPMGDGETQYF. In nucleotides, the CDR3 is TGTGCCAGCAGTCCAATGGGAGACGGAGAGACCCAGTACTTC. V usage is TRBV9 and J usage is TRBJ2-5; D is perhaps TRBD2 (5 bases). The CDR3 sequence is 14 residues long. Germline CDR1 reads SGDLS; CDR2 reads YYNGEE. V shed 5 bases and J shed 4 bases, with 15 bases lying between them.

This clone was picked up one time. The gene calls are TRBV19 and TRBJ1-2; the match to TRBD1 covers 7 bases. With V trimmed by 7 bases and J by 2 bases, 4 bases remained unmatched. This CDR3 has 13 amino acids. Looked up from germline, CDR1 is LNHDA and CDR2 is SQIVND (reference sequence). CDR3 loop: CASTLTGNYGYTF. CDR3 coding DNA: TGTGCCAGTACCCTGACAGGGAACTATGGCTACACCTTC. The full variable domain, rest sourced from reference TRBV19 and TRBJ1-2, is DGGITQSPKYLFRKEGQNVTLSCEQNLNHDAMYWYRQDPGQGLRLIYYSQIVNDFQKGDIAEGYSVSREKKESFPLTVTSAQKNPTAFYLCASTLTGNYGYTFGSGTRLTVV.

The V gene is TRBV20-1, the J gene TRBJ2-3; D gene uncertain. Germline-derived CDR1 and CDR2 are DFQATT and SNEGSKA (reference sequence). Trimming cost V 4 bases and J 5 bases, with 4 bases left between them. The CDR3 totals 10 residues. The CDR3: CSATGDTQYF. The CDR3 nucleotides read TGCAGTGCTACCGGAGATACGCAGTATTTT.

This chain uses TRBV7-9 with TRBJ2-1, with 11 bases matching TRBD2. CDR1 is SEHNR and CDR2 is FQNEAQ in the germline V gene (reference sequence). The J segment lost 7 bases and the V segment lost 2 bases, leaving 10 bases of the junction unmatched. This CDR3 is 17 amino acids long. In DNA, the CDR3 is TGTGCCAGCAGCTTACGACGGCTAGCGGGAGGCTATAATGAGCAGTTCTTC. This codes for CASSLRRLAGGYNEQFF.

The chain couples TRBV6-5 to TRBJ2-7; 8 bases are shared with TRBD2. CDR1 is MNHEY and CDR2 is SVGAGI in the germline V gene. This CDR3 is built from 14 residues. V dropped 2 bases and J dropped 2; count of bases not matched to a gene: 2. The CDR3 nucleotides are TGTGCCAGCAGTTACGAGCGGGGGCCCTACGAGCAGTACTTC. This gives the protein CASSYERGPYEQYF.

This clone showed up just once. CDR3 coding DNA: TGTGCTAGTGGTTTGGGAGCTGGACAGGGTTCTGGCTACACCTTC. This sequence encodes CASGLGAGQGSGYTF. This chain joins TRBV12-5 and TRBJ1-2, with 8 bases identical to TRBD1. V lost 1 base and J lost 7; bases outside the gene matches: 8. Germline CDR1 LGHNT, CDR2 FRNRAP. The CDR3 sequence is 15 residues long.

The rearrangement links TRBV27 to TRBJ1-1, with D unresolved. The germline V and J ends were trimmed by 0 bases and 1 base, with 3 bases remaining between them. Germline loops: CDR1 MNHEY, CDR2 SMNVEV (reference sequence). This CDR3 is 13 amino acids long. CDR3 region: CASSLSANTEAFF. The CDR3 DNA reads TGTGCCAGCAGTTTATCGGCGAACACTGAAGCTTTCTTT.

The chain employs TRBV5-6 and TRBJ1-5; no clear D gene. Germline CDR1 is SGHDT and CDR2 is YYEEEE. The CDR3 length is 14 residues. Deletions cut 0 bases from V and 3 bases from J, with 7 bases between. The CDR3 DNA sequence: TGTGCCAGCAGCTTGGGAGTGTACAATCAGCCCCAGCATTTT. Its translation is CASSLGVYNQPQHF.

The chain has TRBV7-2 and TRBJ1-5, with TRBD1 as a possible D gene (5 bases). Between the trimmed V and J ends, which lost 4 bases and 2 bases, there was a span of 12 bases. The CDR3 sequence is 15 residues long. Germline CDR1 reads SGHTA; CDR2 reads FQGNSA. The CDR3 DNA sequence: TGTGCCAGCAGCTGGAGGGGTTATGGCAATCAGCCCCAGCATTTT. Protein: CASSWRGYGNQPQHF.

CDR3 nucleotides: TGTGCCACCAGTGATTTGAGGGACAGGTCTCGCAATGAGCAGTTCTTC. Protein: CATSDLRDRSRNEQFF. The chain joins TRBV24-1 to TRBJ2-1; 8 nucleotides line up with TRBD1. Unmatched junction bases numbered 6, after V lost 0 bases and J lost 6 bases. This CDR3 contains 16 residues. Germline V gene sequence: CDR1 KGHDR, CDR2 SFDVKD.

This CDR3 reads CASSPQTEAFF. CDR3 coding DNA: TGTGCCAGCAGCCCCCAAACTGAAGCTTTCTTT. V is TRBV7-2 and J is TRBJ1-1; unclear D gene. Per germline, CDR1 SGHTA and CDR2 FQGNSA. V was trimmed by 5 bases and J by 5 bases, leaving 6 bases between them. The CDR3 has 11 residues.

The V call is TRBV7-2, the J call TRBJ1-5; 8 bases fit TRBD1. J lost 4 bases, V lost 1 base, and 9 bases had no gene match. The CDR3 is made up of 17 amino acids. The V gene's germline CDR1 is SGHTA and CDR2 FQGNSA. In DNA form, the CDR3 reads TGTGCCAGCAGCTTAGGGACAGGGTCCCCCTTAAATCAGCCCCAGCATTTT. Its protein is CASSLGTGSPLNQPQHF.

The chain uses TRBV5-1 and TRBJ2-1; TRBD2 might be the D (5 bases). Trimming cost V 0 bases and J 2 bases, with 9 bases left between them. The CDR3 length is 15 residues. Looked up from germline, CDR1 is SGHRS and CDR2 is YFSETQ. The CDR3 protein is CASSLVRAAYNEQFF. The CDR3 region has the DNA TGCGCCAGCAGCTTGGTGAGGGCCGCCTACAATGAGCAGTTCTTC.

This clone was counted once. The chain has TRBV11-2 and TRBJ2-7, with unresolved D. This CDR3 is built from 12 residues. CDR1 is SGHAT and CDR2 is FQNNGV in the germline V gene. Deletions cut 0 bases from V and 4 bases from J, with 4 bases between. CDR3 protein: CASSLDRYEQYF. For the CDR3, the DNA is TGTGCCAGCAGCTTAGACCGGTACGAGCAGTACTTC.

The J gene is TRBJ2-5, the V gene TRBV5-6, with TRBD2 as a possible D gene (5 bases). Germline V gives CDR1 SGHDT, CDR2 YYEEEE. V was clipped by 7 bases and J by 2 bases, with 15 bases between them. CDR3 length: 14 amino acids. In DNA form, the CDR3 reads TGTGCCAGCGAGCTTGGAGGAGTTCAAGAGACCCAGTACTTC. Translating it yields CASELGGVQETQYF.

J is TRBJ1-2 and V is TRBV29-1; 7 bases agree with TRBD1. The CDR3 is made up of 13 amino acids. V lost 1 base, J lost 3 bases, and 2 bases stayed unmatched. Germline V gene lookup returns CDR1 SQVTM and CDR2 ANQGSEA. CDR3 sequence: CSVEGQGHYGYTF. CDR3 nucleotide sequence: TGCAGCGTTGAAGGACAGGGTCACTATGGCTACACCTTC.

This chain joins TRBV11-2 and TRBJ1-1; D is unclear. The CDR3 spans 14 residues. With 5 bases removed from V and 5 bases from J, the gap between germline ends came to 15 bases. Germline V CDR1 and CDR2: SGHAT, FQNNGV. The CDR3 DNA follows: TGTGCCAGCAGCCCCCCGACGGGAAATACTGAAGCTTTCTTT. The encoded protein is CASSPPTGNTEAFF.

The rearrangement links TRBV5-6 to TRBJ1-5; TRBD1 might be the D (6 bases). CDR1 and CDR2 (germline): SGHDT, YYEEEE. The CDR3 is 16 amino acids. Trimming pared 5 bases from V and 3 bases from J, leaving 18 bases between. In nucleotides, the CDR3 is TGTGCCAGCAGTCAGATCAGGGGTGTGGACAATCAGCCCCAGCATTTT. Protein product: CASSQIRGVDNQPQHF.

V is TRBV15 and J is TRBJ2-7; 9 bases agree with TRBD1. V shed 3 bases, J shed 4 bases, and the junction held 16 bases outside the gene matches. Germline V gene data show CDR1 as LNHNV and CDR2 as YYDKDF (reference sequence). The CDR3 length is 18 residues. As DNA, the CDR3 is TGTGCCACCAGCAGGGATGCCCCCGGACAGGGGAGCGGGTACGAGCAGTACTTC. The encoded protein is CATSRDAPGQGSGYEQYF.

The chain uses TRBV7-9 and TRBJ2-5; 7 nucleotides agree with TRBD1. The CDR3 is made up of 14 amino acids. Trimming took 0 bases from V and 5 from J; bases not matched to a gene: 3. Germline lookup yields CDR1 SEHNR and CDR2 FQNEAQ (reference sequence). The CDR3 protein is CASSLARGRETQYF. The CDR3 DNA follows: TGTGCCAGCAGCTTAGCGAGGGGGCGTGAGACCCAGTACTTC.

V usage is TRBV5-1 and J usage is TRBJ2-6; 7 bases match TRBD2. The germline V gene has CDR1 SGHRS and CDR2 YFSETQ. Losses at the gene ends were 4 bases for V and 11 bases for J; bases not matched to a gene: 6. This CDR3 contains 13 residues. CDR3 residues: CASSPGGVDVLTF. CDR3 bases: TGCGCCAGCAGCCCTGGGGGGGTCGACGTCCTGACTTTC.

This clone was counted once. V is TRBV11-2 and J is TRBJ2-5, with 10 bases fitting TRBD2. Germline CDR1 is SGHAT and CDR2 is FQNNGV. The trim removed 3 bases at V and 3 bases at J, leaving 10 bases unmatched. The CDR3 covers 17 residues. The CDR3 DNA reads as TGTGCCAGCAGCTTGGGGACCCGACTAGCGGGCGAAGAGACCCAGTACTTC. This gives the protein CASSLGTRLAGEETQYF.

This chain uses TRBV6-4 with TRBJ2-1, with 7 bases identical to TRBD2. Germline assignment: CDR1 MRHNA and CDR2 SNTAGT. Unmatched junction bases numbered 0, after V lost 3 bases and J lost 1 base. The CDR3 covers 14 residues. CDR3 residues: CASSERESYNEQFF. The CDR3 bases are TGTGCCAGCAGTGAGCGGGAGTCCTACAATGAGCAGTTCTTC.

This chain uses TRBV5-6 with TRBJ2-7, with TRBD2 identical over 8 bases. Losses at the gene ends were 3 bases for V and 6 bases for J; bases not matched to a gene: 14. The CDR3 extends over 16 amino acids. The germline CDR1 and CDR2 sequences are SGHDT and YYEEEE. For the CDR3, the DNA is TGTGCCAGCAGCTCGACACGGCATGATAGCGGGGTCGAGCAGTACTTC. It codes for CASSSTRHDSGVEQYF.

The chain recombines TRBV4-2 with TRBJ1-4; 7 positions match TRBD1. The length of the CDR3 is 17 residues. The germline CDR1 and CDR2 sequences are LGHNA and YNFKEQ. Trimming removed 0 bases from V and 7 bases from J; junction bases left unmatched: 11. CDR3 sequence (DNA): TGTGCCAGCAGCCAAGAGGGTAACAGGGGCAGGGGTGAAAAACTGTTTTTT. It codes for CASSQEGNRGRGEKLFF.